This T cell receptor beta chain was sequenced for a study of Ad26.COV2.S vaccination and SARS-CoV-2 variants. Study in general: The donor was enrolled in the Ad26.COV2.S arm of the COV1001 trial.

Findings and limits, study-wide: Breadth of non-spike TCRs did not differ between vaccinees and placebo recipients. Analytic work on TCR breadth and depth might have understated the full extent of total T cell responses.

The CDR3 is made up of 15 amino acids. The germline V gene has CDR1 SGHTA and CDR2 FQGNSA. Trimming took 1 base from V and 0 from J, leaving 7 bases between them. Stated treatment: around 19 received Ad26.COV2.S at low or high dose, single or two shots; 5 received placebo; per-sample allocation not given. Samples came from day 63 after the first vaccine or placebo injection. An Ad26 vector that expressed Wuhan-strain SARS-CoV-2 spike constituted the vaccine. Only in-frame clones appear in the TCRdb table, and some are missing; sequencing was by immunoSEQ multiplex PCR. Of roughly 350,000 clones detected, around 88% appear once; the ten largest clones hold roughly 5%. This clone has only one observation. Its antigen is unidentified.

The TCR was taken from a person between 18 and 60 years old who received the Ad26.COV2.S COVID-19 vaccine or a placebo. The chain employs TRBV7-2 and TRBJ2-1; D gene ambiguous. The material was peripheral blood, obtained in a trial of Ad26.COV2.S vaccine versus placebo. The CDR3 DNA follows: TGTGCCAGCAGCTTAGAGGGAAGCTCCTACAATGAGCAGTTCTTC. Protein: CASSLEGSSYNEQFF.